The 23 T cell receptor beta chains given below trace back to one sample, sequenced in a study of blood T cell repertoires in COVID-19. Assay used: immunoSEQ multiplex PCR; TCRdb lists only in-frame clones, some missing. The sample contains about 210,000 clones, less than 85% of which appear only once. The source material was peripheral blood. The receptors derive from a woman aged 80 or over with COVID-19, enrolled during active disease.

This clone was observed once. The V gene is TRBV7-9, the J gene TRBJ2-2, with a tentative D call TRBD1 (6 bases). CDR3 length: 16 residues. V gave up 3 bases and J gave up 1 base, with 12 bases separating them. Germline lookup yields CDR1 SEHNR and CDR2 FQNEAQ (reference sequence). CDR3 coding DNA: TGTGCCAGCAGCTTGTTAGGGGGAAGGAACACCGGGGAGCTGTTTTTT. This gives the protein CASSLLGGRNTGELFF.

This sequence joins TRBV2 and TRBJ2-1, with TRBD2 matching over 13 bases. Germline CDR1 reads SNHLY; CDR2 reads FYNNEI. V gave up 2 bases and J gave up 7 bases; unmatched junction bases: 5. This CDR3 contains 16 residues. CDR3 sequence reads: CASSEFGLAGVNEQFF. The DNA for the CDR3 is TGTGCCAGCAGTGAATTTGGACTAGCGGGAGTAAATGAGCAGTTCTTC.

The chain employs TRBV10-3 and TRBJ1-2, with D unresolved. Trimming removed 0 bases from V and 3 bases from J, with 8 bases in between. The germline gives CDR1 ENHRY, CDR2 SYGVKD. The CDR3 runs 14 residues. This CDR3 is CAISESIRDYGYTF. In nucleotides, the CDR3 is TGTGCCATCAGTGAGTCGATTCGGGACTATGGCTACACCTTC.

CDR3 nucleotide sequence: TGTGCCAGCAGCCAGTCAGGGGGTGGGGGCTACACCTTC. This translates into CASSQSGGGGYTF. The rearrangement uses TRBV3-1 (or the pseudogene TRBV3-2) and TRBJ1-2; 7 positions match TRBD1. The CDR3 has 13 amino acids. The V and J ends lost 3 bases and 8 bases, in that order; junction bases with no gene match: 6. The V gene's germline CDR1 is LGHDT and CDR2 YNNKEL (reference sequence).

In its sample, this clone was seen a few times. The chain is built from TRBV2 and TRBJ1-2; D ambiguous. V lost 6 bases and J 0 bases, leaving 17 bases between the germline ends. The V gene's germline CDR1 is SNHLY and CDR2 FYNNEI. The CDR3 consists of 16 residues. The CDR3 here is CASSPLSRLANYGYTF. DNA for the CDR3: TGTGCCAGCAGCCCCCTCTCCCGCCTAGCTAACTATGGCTACACCTTC.

V gene TRBV3-1 (or the pseudogene TRBV3-2) combines with J gene TRBJ1-1; D is undetermined. V was clipped by 4 bases and J by 1 base, with 7 bases between them. In germline, CDR1 is LGHDT, CDR2 YNNKEL (reference sequence). The length of the CDR3 is 13 residues. CDR3 nucleotides: TGTGCCAGCAGCCTAGCGGGGAACACTGAAGCTTTCTTT. This encodes CASSLAGNTEAFF.

The chain carries TRBV2 and TRBJ2-2; TRBD2 matches at 8 bases. This CDR3 has 16 amino acids. CDR1 SNHLY and CDR2 FYNNEI come from the germline V gene. The ends lost 10 bases at V and 5 bases at J; junction bases unmatched: 15. In DNA, the CDR3 is TGTGCCATAAGATTAGCGGGGAGAGCGTCAACCGGGGAGCTGTTTTTT. Translation: CAIRLAGRASTGELFF.

This clone appeared a single time. Different DNA sequences within this sample yield the same CDR3. This sequence joins TRBV5-1 and TRBJ2-5, with TRBD1 identical over 7 bases. V trimming: 0 bases; J trimming: 2 bases; junction bases outside the gene matches: 1. Looked up from germline, CDR1 is SGHRS and CDR2 is YFSETQ. The CDR3 is made up of 14 amino acids. For the CDR3, the DNA is TGCGCCAGCAGCTTGGGACAGGGTCAAGAGACCCAGTACTTC. Translation gives CASSLGQGQETQYF.

V usage is TRBV7-6 and J usage is TRBJ2-3, with D unclear. Germline V gene data show CDR1 as SGHVS and CDR2 as FNYEAQ. This CDR3 comprises 15 residues. Deletions cut 1 base from V and 2 bases from J, with 10 bases between. The CDR3 loop reads CASSLGGTYTDTQYF. Written as DNA, the CDR3 is TGTGCCAGCAGCTTAGGAGGCACATACACAGATACGCAGTATTTT.

The sample holds one count of this clone. V gene TRBV2 combines with J gene TRBJ1-5, with D maybe TRBD1 (6 bases). CDR1 and CDR2 (germline): SNHLY, FYNNEI. The CDR3 is 16 residues long. V lost 6 bases and J 2 bases, leaving 17 bases between the germline ends. The CDR3 sequence is CASRNPGEGGNQPQHF. CDR3 nucleotides: TGTGCCAGCAGAAACCCAGGGGAGGGCGGCAATCAGCCCCAGCATTTT.

This chain uses TRBV6-1 with TRBJ1-5, with a possible D match to TRBD1 (5 bases). The CDR3 loop spans 16 amino acids. With 2 bases removed from V and 2 bases from J, the gap between germline ends came to 13 bases. Per the germline V gene, CDR1 is MNHNS and CDR2 is SASEGT. CDR3 amino acids: CASSEPPGLGNQPQHF. The CDR3 bases are TGTGCCAGCAGTGAACCCCCAGGGTTGGGCAATCAGCCCCAGCATTTT.

The chain uses TRBV7-3 and TRBJ2-1; TRBD2 might be the D (6 bases). The CDR3 contains 14 residues. Trimming shortened V by 2 bases and J by 6 bases, and 11 bases separated the two germline ends. Germline V gene lookup returns CDR1 SGHTA and CDR2 FQGTGA. In DNA form, the CDR3 reads TGTGCCAGCAGCTTAGGGGGGAGGCTCAATGAGCAGTTCTTC. Encoded protein: CASSLGGRLNEQFF.

The rearrangement uses TRBV6-5 and TRBJ2-5, with 8 nucleotides matching TRBD1. V gave up 0 bases and J gave up 4 bases; unmatched junction bases: 4. Per the germline V gene, CDR1 is MNHEY and CDR2 is SVGAGI. The CDR3 is 15 residues long. The CDR3 DNA is TGTGCCAGCAGTTACTCTCCAGGGGGCGCAGAGACCCAGTACTTC. This encodes CASSYSPGGAETQYF.

The rearrangement links TRBV9 to TRBJ2-2; 8 nucleotides line up with TRBD2. Per the germline V gene, CDR1 is SGDLS and CDR2 is YYNGEE. This CDR3 has 15 residues. Trimming removed 2 bases from V and 4 bases from J; junction bases left unmatched: 4. The CDR3 DNA follows: TGTGCCAGCAGCGTCGGCGGGGGGCTCACCGGGGAGCTGTTTTTT. Its protein is CASSVGGGLTGELFF.

As DNA, the CDR3 is TGTGCCAGCAGTTGGGGACAGAACTATGGCTACACCTTC. The encoded protein is CASSWGQNYGYTF. The gene calls are TRBV7-2 and TRBJ1-2; TRBD1 aligns across 7 bases. The CDR3 extends over 13 amino acids. Trimming took 6 bases from V and 2 from J; bases not matched to a gene: 3. CDR1 and CDR2 from the germline V gene are SGHTA and FQGNSA.

This clone is a singleton in its sample. V gene TRBV6-5 combines with J gene TRBJ2-7, with a possible D match to TRBD2 (6 bases). Germline CDR1 is MNHEY and CDR2 is SVGAGI. This CDR3 comprises 16 residues. Trimming took off 2 bases at V and 5 bases at J, with 19 bases between the two ends. DNA for the CDR3: TGTGCCAGCAGTTACCCTACCGGGGGAGTAGAAGACGAGCAGTACTTC. Translation gives CASSYPTGGVEDEQYF.

V and J are TRBV12-3 or TRBV12-4 and TRBJ1-1; tentatively, D is TRBD1 (6 bases). This CDR3 contains 13 residues. The germline V and J ends were trimmed by 1 base and 8 bases, with 11 bases remaining between them. The CDR3 DNA is TGTGCCAGCAGTTTAGGGGGAAGGGGGGAAGCTTTCTTT. This codes for CASSLGGRGEAFF.

This clone was detected once. The chain couples TRBV5-1 to TRBJ1-2, with D possibly matching TRBD1 (5 bases). There are 15 residues in the CDR3. Between the trimmed V and J ends, which lost 4 bases and 5 bases, there was a span of 18 bases. CDR1 and CDR2 from the germline V gene are SGHRS and YFSETQ. CDR3 in amino acids: CASSGGRDARYGYTF. CDR3 DNA: TGCGCCAGCAGCGGCGGCAGGGATGCGCGGTATGGCTACACCTTC.

This chain links TRBV11-2 with TRBJ2-4; D not certain. The CDR3 is made up of 15 amino acids. Deletions cut 2 bases from V and 0 bases from J, with 8 bases between. CDR1 and CDR2 from the germline V gene are SGHAT and FQNNGV. CDR3 sequence: CASSLPLIAKNIQYF. In DNA, the CDR3 is TGTGCCAGCAGCTTACCCCTAATAGCCAAAAACATTCAGTACTTC.

This chain connects TRBV29-1 to TRBJ2-2; D unresolved. CDR1 and CDR2 (germline): SQVTM, ANQGSEA. CDR3 length: 14 amino acids. Trimming shortened V by 6 bases and J by 6 bases, and 17 bases separated the two germline ends. CDR3 nucleotide sequence: TGCAGCGTCGCAAATCAGCAGGTAGCCGGGGAGCTGTTTTTT. It translates to CSVANQQVAGELFF.

This chain joins TRBV19 and TRBJ2-5, with 9 bases fitting TRBD1. Germline CDR1 is LNHDA and CDR2 is SQIVND (reference sequence). This CDR3 comprises 16 residues. J was trimmed by 2 bases and V by 6 bases; bases with no gene match: 10. The CDR3 DNA reads as TGTGCCAGTAGGGGAGGTGTAGGACAGGGGCAAGAGACCCAGTACTTC. Translation: CASRGGVGQGQETQYF. Combining the CDR3 with reference TRBV19 and TRBJ2-5 gives the whole variable domain DGGITQSPKYLFRKEGQNVTLSCEQNLNHDAMYWYRQDPGQGLRLIYYSQIVNDFQKGDIAEGYSVSREKKESFPLTVTSAQKNPTAFYLCASRGGVGQGQETQYFGPGTRLLVL.

The chain is built from TRBV5-1 and TRBJ1-3; the D is unclear. In germline, CDR1 is SGHRS, CDR2 YFSETQ. This CDR3 contains 17 residues. V lost 0 bases and J 3 bases, leaving 16 bases between the germline ends. For the CDR3, the DNA is TGCGCCAGCAGCTTGGAGGCTGGCCAAGCAGGTGGAAACACCATATATTTT. As protein: CASSLEAGQAGGNTIYF. The full variable domain, completed using reference TRBV5-1 and TRBJ1-3, is KAGVTQTPRYLIKTRGQQVTLSCSPISGHRSVSWYQQTPGQGLQFLFEYFSETQRNKGNFPGRFSGRQFSNSRSEMNVSTLELGDSALYLCASSLEAGQAGGNTIYFGEGSWLTVV.

The table lists this clone with a count of one. The chain combines TRBV6-2 or TRBV6-3 with TRBJ2-5; 13 nucleotides align to TRBD2. The CDR3 is 16 amino acids. The germline CDR1 and CDR2 sequences are MNHEY and SVGEGT. The ends lost 5 bases at V and 3 bases at J; junction bases unmatched: 6. CDR3 loop: CASSGRTSGSEETQYF. The CDR3 nucleotides read TGTGCCAGCAGTGGCAGGACTAGCGGGAGTGAAGAGACCCAGTACTTC.